This T cell receptor beta chain was recorded in a study of CD8 T cells in Susac syndrome. The authors reverse transcribed roughly 0.5 to 1 ug RNA with random hexamers. TCRdb re-called the immunoSEQ multiplex PCR reads with MiXCR, one entry per CDR3 protein. The sample has under 200,000 distinct CDR3 sequences; over 85% are singletons. With V trimmed by 3 bases and J by 6 bases, 9 bases remained unmatched. The CDR3 is 16 residues long. The chain couples TRBV12-3 or TRBV12-4 to TRBJ2-7, with TRBD2 matching 12 bases. Sequencing was performed on CD4+ T cells from PBMCs. The TCR was taken from a human donor in good health. The CDR3 spells CASSLSSGGDAPEQYF. The DNA for the CDR3 is TGTGCCAGCAGTTTGTCTAGCGGGGGGGACGCCCCCGAGCAGTACTTC.